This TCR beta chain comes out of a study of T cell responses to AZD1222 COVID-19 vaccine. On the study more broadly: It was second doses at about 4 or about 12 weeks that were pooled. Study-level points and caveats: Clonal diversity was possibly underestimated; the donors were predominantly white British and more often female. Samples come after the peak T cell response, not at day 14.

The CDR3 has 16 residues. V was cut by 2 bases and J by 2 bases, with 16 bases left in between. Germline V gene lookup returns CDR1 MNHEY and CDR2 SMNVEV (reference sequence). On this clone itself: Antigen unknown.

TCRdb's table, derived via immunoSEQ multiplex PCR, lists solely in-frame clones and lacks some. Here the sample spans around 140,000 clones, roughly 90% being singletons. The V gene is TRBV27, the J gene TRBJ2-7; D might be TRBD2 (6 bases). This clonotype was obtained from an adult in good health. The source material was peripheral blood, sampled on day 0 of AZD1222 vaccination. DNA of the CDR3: TGTGCCAGCAGTTTAGGACTATCACTATTAACCTACGAGCAGTACTTC. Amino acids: CASSLGLSLLTYEQYF.